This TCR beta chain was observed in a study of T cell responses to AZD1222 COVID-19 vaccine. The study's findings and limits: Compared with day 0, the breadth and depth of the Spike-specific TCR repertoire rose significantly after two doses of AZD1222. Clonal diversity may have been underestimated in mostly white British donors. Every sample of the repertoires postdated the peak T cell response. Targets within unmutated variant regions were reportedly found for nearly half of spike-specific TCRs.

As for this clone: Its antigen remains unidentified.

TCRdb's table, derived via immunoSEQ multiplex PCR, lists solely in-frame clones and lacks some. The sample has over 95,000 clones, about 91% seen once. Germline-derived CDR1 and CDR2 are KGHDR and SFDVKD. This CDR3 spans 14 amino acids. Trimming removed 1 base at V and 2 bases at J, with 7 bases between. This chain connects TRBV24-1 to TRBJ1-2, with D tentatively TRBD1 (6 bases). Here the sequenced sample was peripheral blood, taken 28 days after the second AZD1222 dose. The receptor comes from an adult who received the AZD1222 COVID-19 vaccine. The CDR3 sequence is CATSDFGQNYGYTF. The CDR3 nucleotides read TGTGCCACCAGTGATTTCGGACAGAACTATGGCTACACCTTC.